This T cell receptor beta chain is from a study of blood T cells in healthy people across ages. Study conclusions and caveats: Diversity figures derived from one million T cells were judged to underestimate the true value.

On this clonotype: The target antigen is unknown.

Peripheral blood samples of roughly 9.8 milliliters were drawn from each donor. With a J-beta primer mix and a sample-barcoded 5' primer, a second PCR ran 7 to 11 cycles. TCRdb reanalysed the 5' RACE reads using MiXCR and keeps one entry per CDR3 protein. The sample lists some 1 million distinct CDR3 sequences, 40% to 45% occurring once. Looked up from germline, CDR1 is SGHTA and CDR2 is FQGNSA. V lost 5 bases and J lost 0, with 11 bases in between. This CDR3 contains 15 residues. The chain has TRBV7-2 and TRBJ2-1; D remains ambiguous. This TCR was recovered from a woman aged 55 to 70 in good health. Sequencing was carried out using blood. The CDR3 protein is CASSPRILSYNEQFF. The DNA of the CDR3 is TGTGCCAGCAGCCCCAGAATTCTCTCCTACAATGAGCAGTTCTTC.